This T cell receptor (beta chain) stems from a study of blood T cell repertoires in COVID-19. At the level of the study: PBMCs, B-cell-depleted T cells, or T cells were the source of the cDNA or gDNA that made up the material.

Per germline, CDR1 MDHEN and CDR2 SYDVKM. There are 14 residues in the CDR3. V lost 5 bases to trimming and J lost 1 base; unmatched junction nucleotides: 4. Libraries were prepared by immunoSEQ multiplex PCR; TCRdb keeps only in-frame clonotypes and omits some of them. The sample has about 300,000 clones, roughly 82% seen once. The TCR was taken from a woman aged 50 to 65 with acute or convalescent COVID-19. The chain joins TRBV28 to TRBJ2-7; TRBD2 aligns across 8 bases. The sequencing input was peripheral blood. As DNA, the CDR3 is TGTGCCAGCAGTAAGATAGCGGGGTCCTACGAGCAGTACTTC. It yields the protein CASSKIAGSYEQYF.